The present entry profiles one T cell receptor beta chain with its context. These data belong to a study of T-cell reconstitution after alpha-beta-depleted transplantation in children. The TCRbeta library incorporated unique molecular identifiers. TCRdb re-called the PCR reads with MiXCR, one entry per CDR3 protein. The sample yields 190,000 or so distinct CDR3 sequences, 5.5% to 7% seen once. This clonotype originated in a girl under three years old with combined immunodeficiency, due to receive a stem cell transplant. Sequenced here: PBMCs, sampled before TCRalphabeta/CD19-depleted stem cell transplant.

The CDR3 coding sequence is TGCAGCGTTATCCAGGCCACCGGGGAGCTGTTTTTT. This sequence encodes CSVIQATGELFF. The rearrangement joins TRBV29-1 to TRBJ2-2; D not resolved. Germline V gene lookup returns CDR1 SQVTM and CDR2 ANQGSEA. The CDR3 spans 12 residues. Trimming took off 5 bases at V and 4 bases at J, with 8 bases between the two ends.